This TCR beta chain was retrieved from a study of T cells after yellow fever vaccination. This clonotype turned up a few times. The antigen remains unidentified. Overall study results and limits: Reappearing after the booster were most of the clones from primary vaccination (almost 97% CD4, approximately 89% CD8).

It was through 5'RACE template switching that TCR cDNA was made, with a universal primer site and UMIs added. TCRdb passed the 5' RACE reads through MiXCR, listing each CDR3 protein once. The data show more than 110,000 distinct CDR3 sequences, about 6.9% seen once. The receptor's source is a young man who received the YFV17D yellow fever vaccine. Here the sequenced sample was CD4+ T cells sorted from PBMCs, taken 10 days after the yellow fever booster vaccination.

The CDR3 DNA follows: TGTGCCAGCAGTTTTTCCTTCTCCGGGGAGCTGTTTTTT. It yields the protein CASSFSFSGELFF. The rearrangement uses TRBV12-3 or TRBV12-4 and TRBJ2-2, with D unclear. The CDR3 length is 13 residues. Deletions cut 3 bases from V and 6 bases from J, with 8 bases between.